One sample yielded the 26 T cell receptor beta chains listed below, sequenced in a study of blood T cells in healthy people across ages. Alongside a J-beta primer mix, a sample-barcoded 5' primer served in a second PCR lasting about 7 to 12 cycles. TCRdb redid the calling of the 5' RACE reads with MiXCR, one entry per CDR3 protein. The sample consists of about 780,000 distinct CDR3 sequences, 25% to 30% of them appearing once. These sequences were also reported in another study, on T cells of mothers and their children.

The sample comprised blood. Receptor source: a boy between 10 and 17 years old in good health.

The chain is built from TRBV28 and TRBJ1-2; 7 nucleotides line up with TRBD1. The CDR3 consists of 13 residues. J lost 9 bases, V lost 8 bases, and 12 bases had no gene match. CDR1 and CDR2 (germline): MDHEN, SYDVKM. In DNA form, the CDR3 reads TGTGCCAGCTTCACACTCCTACAGGGGAGCTACACCTTC. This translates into CASFTLLQGSYTF.

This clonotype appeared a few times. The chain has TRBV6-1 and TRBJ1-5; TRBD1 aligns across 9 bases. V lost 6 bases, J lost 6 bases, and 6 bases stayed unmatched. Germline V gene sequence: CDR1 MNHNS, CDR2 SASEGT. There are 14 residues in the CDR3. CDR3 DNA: TGTGCCAGCAGCGACAGGGGGATCAGTCAGCCCCAGCATTTT. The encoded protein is CASSDRGISQPQHF.

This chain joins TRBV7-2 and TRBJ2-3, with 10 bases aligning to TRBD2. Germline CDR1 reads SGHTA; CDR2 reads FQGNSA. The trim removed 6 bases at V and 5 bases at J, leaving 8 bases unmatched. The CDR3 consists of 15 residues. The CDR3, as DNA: TGTGCCAGCAGAGAAAGCGGGGGGGCCGGAGATACGCAGTATTTT. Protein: CASRESGGAGDTQYF. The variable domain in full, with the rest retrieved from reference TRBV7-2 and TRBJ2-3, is GAGVSQSPSNKVTEKGKDVELRCDPISGHTALYWYRQSLGQGLEFLIYFQGNSAPDKSGLPSDRFSAERTGGSVSTLTIQRTQQEDSAVYLCASRESGGAGDTQYFGPGTRLTVL.

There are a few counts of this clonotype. CDR3 region: CASRSPLRTFYEQYF. In nucleotides, the CDR3 is TGCGCCAGCAGGAGCCCCCTTCGTACCTTCTACGAGCAGTACTTC. The chain has TRBV10-1 and TRBJ2-5; D remains unclear. The DNA end is more similar to TRBJ2-7, so the J call may be wrong. The CDR3 totals 15 residues. Germline CDR1 reads WNHNN; CDR2 reads SYGVQD (reference sequence).

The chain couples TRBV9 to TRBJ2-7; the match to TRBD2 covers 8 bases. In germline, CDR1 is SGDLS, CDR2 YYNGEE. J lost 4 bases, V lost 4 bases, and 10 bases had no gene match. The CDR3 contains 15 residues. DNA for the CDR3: TGTGCCAGCAGCCCCCAGGGACTAGGGGGTTACGAGCAGTACTTC. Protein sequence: CASSPQGLGGYEQYF.

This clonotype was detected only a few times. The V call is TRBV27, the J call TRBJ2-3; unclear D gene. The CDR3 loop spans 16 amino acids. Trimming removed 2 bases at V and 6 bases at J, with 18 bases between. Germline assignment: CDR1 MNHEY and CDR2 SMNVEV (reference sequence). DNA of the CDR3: TGTGCCAGCAGTTTAAGGGTGTTGGCCCGAAGGGATACGCAGTATTTT. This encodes CASSLRVLARRDTQYF.

The CDR3 region is CASSYLMGQGAAAGNTIYF. CDR3 bases: TGTGCCAGCAGTTACCTGATGGGACAGGGGGCGGCGGCTGGAAACACCATATATTTT. The rearrangement links TRBV6-6 to TRBJ1-3; 12 bases align to TRBD1. Losses at the gene ends were 2 bases for V and 2 bases for J; bases not matched to a gene: 10. Germline-derived CDR1 and CDR2 are MNHNY and SVGAGI (reference sequence). The CDR3 length is 19 residues.

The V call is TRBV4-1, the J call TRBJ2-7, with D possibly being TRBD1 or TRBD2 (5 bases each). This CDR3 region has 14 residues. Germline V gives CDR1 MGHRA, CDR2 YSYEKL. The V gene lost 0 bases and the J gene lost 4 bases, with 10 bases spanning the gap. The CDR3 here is CASSQDEWGYEQYF. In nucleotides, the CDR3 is TGCGCCAGCAGCCAAGATGAATGGGGGTACGAGCAGTACTTC.

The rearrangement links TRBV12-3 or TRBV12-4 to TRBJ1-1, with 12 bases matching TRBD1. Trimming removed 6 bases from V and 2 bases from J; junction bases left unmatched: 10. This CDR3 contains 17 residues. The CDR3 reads CASSPGTGGASNTEAFF. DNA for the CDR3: TGTGCCAGCAGCCCAGGGACAGGGGGCGCGTCCAACACTGAAGCTTTCTTT.

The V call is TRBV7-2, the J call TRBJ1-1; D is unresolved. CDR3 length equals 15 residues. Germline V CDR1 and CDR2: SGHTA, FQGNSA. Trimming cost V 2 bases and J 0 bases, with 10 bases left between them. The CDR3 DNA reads TGTGCCAGCAGCTTAAGAGGAGCTATGAACACTGAAGCTTTCTTT. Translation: CASSLRGAMNTEAFF.

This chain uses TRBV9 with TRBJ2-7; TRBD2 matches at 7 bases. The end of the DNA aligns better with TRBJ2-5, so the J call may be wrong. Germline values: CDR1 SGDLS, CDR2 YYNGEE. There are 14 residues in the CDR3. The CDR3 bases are TGTGCCAGCACGCTAGCGGCAAACCAAGAGACCCAGTACTTC. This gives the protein CASTLAANQETQYF.

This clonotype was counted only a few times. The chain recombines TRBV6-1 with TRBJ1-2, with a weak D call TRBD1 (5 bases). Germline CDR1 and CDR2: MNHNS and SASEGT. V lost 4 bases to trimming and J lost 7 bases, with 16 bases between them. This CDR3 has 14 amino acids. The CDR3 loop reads CASSVGPRSLGYTF. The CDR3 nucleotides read TGTGCCAGCAGTGTGGGACCTCGAAGCCTTGGCTACACCTTC.

The CDR3 bases are TGTGCCAGTAGTCCCCATAACCCACGGCATTCACCCCTCCACTTT. Protein product: CASSPHNPRHSPLHF. This rearrangement joins TRBV19 to TRBJ1-6; the D is unclear. CDR3 length equals 15 residues. The V end lost 5 bases, the J end lost 8 bases, and 16 bases lay between the germline ends. From germline, CDR1 is LNHDA and CDR2 SQIVND (reference sequence). Looking up the rest from reference TRBV19 and TRBJ1-6 gives the full variable domain: DGGITQSPKYLFRKEGQNVTLSCEQNLNHDAMYWYRQDPGQGLRLIYYSQIVNDFQKGDIAEGYSVSREKKESFPLTVTSAQKNPTAFYLCASSPHNPRHSPLHFGNGTRLTVT.

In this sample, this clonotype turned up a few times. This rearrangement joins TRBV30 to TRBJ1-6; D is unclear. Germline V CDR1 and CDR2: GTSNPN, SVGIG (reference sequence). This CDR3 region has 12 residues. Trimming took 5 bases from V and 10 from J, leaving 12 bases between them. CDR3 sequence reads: CAWEGGGSPLHF. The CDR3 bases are TGTGCCTGGGAGGGAGGTGGGTCACCCCTCCACTTT.

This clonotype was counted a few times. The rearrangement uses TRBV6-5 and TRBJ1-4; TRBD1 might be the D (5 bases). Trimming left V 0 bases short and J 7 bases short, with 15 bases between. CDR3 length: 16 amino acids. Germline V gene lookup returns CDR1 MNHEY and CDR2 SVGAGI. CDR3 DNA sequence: TGTGCCAGCAGTTACTCGGAGGGGTCGTTTGGTGAAAAACTGTTTTTT. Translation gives CASSYSEGSFGEKLFF.

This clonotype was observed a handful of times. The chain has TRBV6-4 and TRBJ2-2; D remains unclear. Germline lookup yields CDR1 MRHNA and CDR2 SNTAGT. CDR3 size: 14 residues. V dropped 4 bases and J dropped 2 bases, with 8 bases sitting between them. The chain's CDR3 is CASSASRNTGELFF. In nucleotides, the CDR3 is TGTGCCAGCAGTGCCTCCCGAAACACCGGGGAGCTGTTTTTT.

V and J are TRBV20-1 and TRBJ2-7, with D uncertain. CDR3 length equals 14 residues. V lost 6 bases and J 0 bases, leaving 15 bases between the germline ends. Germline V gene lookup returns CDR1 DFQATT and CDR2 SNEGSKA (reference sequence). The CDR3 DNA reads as TGCAGTGCCCCAGTGTCGCCCAACTCCTACGAGCAGTACTTC. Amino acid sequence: CSAPVSPNSYEQYF.

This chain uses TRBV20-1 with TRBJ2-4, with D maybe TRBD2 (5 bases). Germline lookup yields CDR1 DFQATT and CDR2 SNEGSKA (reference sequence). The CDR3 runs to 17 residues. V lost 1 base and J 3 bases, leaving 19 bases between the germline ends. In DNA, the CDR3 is TGCAGTGCTAGAGGCTCACGTGGAGGAGGAGGCAAAAACATTCAGTACTTC. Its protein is CSARGSRGGGGKNIQYF.

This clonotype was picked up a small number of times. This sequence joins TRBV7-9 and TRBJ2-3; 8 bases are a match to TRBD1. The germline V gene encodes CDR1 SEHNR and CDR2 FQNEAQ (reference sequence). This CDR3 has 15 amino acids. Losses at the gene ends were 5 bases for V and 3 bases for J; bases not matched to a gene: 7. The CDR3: CASSPDRGKTDTQYF. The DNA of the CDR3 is TGTGCCAGCAGCCCCGACAGGGGAAAAACAGATACGCAGTATTTT. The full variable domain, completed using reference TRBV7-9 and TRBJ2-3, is DTGVSQNPRHKITKRGQNVTFRCDPISEHNRLYWYRQTLGQGPEFLTYFQNEAQLEKSRLLSDRFSAERPKGSFSTLEIQRTEQGDSAMYLCASSPDRGKTDTQYFGPGTRLTVL.

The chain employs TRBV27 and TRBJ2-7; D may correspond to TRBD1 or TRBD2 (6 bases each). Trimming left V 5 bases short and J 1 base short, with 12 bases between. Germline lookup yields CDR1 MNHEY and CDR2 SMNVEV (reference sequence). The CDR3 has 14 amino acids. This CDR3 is CASSNWGASYEQYF. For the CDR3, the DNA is TGTGCCAGCAGTAATTGGGGGGCATCCTACGAGCAGTACTTC.

Here the CDR3 reads CASSLDREQAQYF. The DNA for the CDR3 is TGCGCCAGCAGCTTGGACAGGGAGCAGGCCCAGTACTTC. The chain recombines TRBV5-1 with TRBJ2-5, with D tentatively TRBD1 (6 bases). From germline, CDR1 is SGHRS and CDR2 YFSETQ. The CDR3 runs to 13 residues. Trimming removed 0 bases at V and 9 bases at J, with 12 bases between. The complete variable domain, with remaining parts taken from reference TRBV5-1 and TRBJ2-5, reads KAGVTQTPRYLIKTRGQQVTLSCSPISGHRSVSWYQQTPGQGLQFLFEYFSETQRNKGNFPGRFSGRQFSNSRSEMNVSTLELGDSALYLCASSLDREQAQYFGPGTRLLVL.

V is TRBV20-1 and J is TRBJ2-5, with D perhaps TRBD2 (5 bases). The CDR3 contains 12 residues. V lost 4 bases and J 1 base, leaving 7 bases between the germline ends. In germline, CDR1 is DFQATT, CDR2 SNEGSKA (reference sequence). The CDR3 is CSATLAQETQYF. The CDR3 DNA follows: TGCAGTGCTACCCTAGCCCAAGAGACCCAGTACTTC.

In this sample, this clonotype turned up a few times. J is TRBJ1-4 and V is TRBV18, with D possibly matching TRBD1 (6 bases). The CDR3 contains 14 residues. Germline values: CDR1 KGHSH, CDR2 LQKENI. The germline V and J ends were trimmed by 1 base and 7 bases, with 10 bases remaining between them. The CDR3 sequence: CASSPRGAGEKLFF. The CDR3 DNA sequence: TGTGCCAGCTCACCACGGGGGGCAGGTGAAAAACTGTTTTTT. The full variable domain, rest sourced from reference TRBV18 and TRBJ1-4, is NAGVMQNPRHLVRRRGQEARLRCSPMKGHSHVYWYRQLPEEGLKFMVYLQKENIIDESGMPKERFSAEFPKEGPSILRIQQVVRGDSAAYFCASSPRGAGEKLFFGSGTQLSVL.

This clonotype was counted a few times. The CDR3: CASSLGQTANYGYTF. For the CDR3, the DNA is TGTGCCAGCAGCTTAGGACAGACCGCTAACTATGGCTACACCTTC. V usage is TRBV7-9 and J usage is TRBJ1-2, with D perhaps matching TRBD1 (5 bases). V lost 1 base and J lost 0, with 9 bases in between. There are 15 residues in the CDR3. Germline assignment: CDR1 SEHNR and CDR2 FQNEAQ (reference sequence).

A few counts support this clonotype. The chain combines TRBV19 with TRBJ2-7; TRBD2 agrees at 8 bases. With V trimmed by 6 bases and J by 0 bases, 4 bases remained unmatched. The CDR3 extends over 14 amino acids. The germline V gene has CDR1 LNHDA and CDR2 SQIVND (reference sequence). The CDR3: CASSPGLVSYEQYF. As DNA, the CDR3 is TGTGCCAGTAGCCCGGGACTAGTCTCCTACGAGCAGTACTTC. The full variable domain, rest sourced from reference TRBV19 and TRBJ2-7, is DGGITQSPKYLFRKEGQNVTLSCEQNLNHDAMYWYRQDPGQGLRLIYYSQIVNDFQKGDIAEGYSVSREKKESFPLTVTSAQKNPTAFYLCASSPGLVSYEQYFGPGTRLTVT.

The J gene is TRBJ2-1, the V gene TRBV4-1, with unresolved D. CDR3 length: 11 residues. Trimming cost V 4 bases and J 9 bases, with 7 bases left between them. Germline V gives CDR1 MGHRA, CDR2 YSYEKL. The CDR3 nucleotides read TGCGCCAGCAGCCGTTATCGTGAGCAGTTCTTC. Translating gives CASSRYREQFF.